Listed here is a single TCR beta chain. These data originate in a study of blood T cell repertoires in COVID-19. Study-level background: Sites in the United States, Italy and Spain provided acute and convalescent COVID-19 samples. The cDNA or gDNA used as material had been derived from T cells, B-cell-depleted T cells, or PBMCs.

Participant-reported clinical history was the basis for cohort assignment. Two consecutive negative NP/OP PCR tests, clearance, or resolved symptoms defined Cohort 3 recovery. Sequencing used immunoSEQ multiplex PCR; TCRdb keeps in-frame clones, though not all of them. Among about 120,000 clones, 80% to 85% were seen once, and the ten largest hold around 3.9%. The clonotype comes from a woman aged 30 to 39 who had recovered from COVID-19. The source material was PBMCs or T cells enriched from blood (not recorded which).

The CDR3 spells CASSNGLVAGRNSDTQYF. The CDR3 DNA sequence: TGTGCCAGCAGCAACGGACTAGTAGCCGGAAGGAATTCAGATACGCAGTATTTT. The chain joins TRBV7-9 to TRBJ2-3, with TRBD2 identical over 7 bases. The V gene end was trimmed by 5 bases and the J gene end by 4 bases; junction bases not matched to a gene: 18. The CDR3 extends over 18 amino acids. Germline V gives CDR1 SEHNR, CDR2 FQNEAQ (reference sequence).